Shown below are 25 T cell receptor beta chains from a single sample sequenced in a study of beta chain features in type 1 diabetes. Every isolated RNA sample was fully reverse transcribed, so sequencing captured expressed TCRB transcripts. The table came from immunoSEQ multiplex PCR; TCRdb's copy has only in-frame clones and leaves some out. The sample has around 300,000 clones, 8% seen once. Sequencing was performed on central memory CD4+ T cells from blood. The receptors were sampled from a woman under 30 in good health.

The rearrangement joins TRBV10-2 to TRBJ1-5; 8 bases match TRBD1. J lost 5 bases, V lost 4 bases, and 4 bases had no gene match. The CDR3 length is 14 residues. Germline V gene lookup returns CDR1 WSHSY and CDR2 SAAADI. The CDR3 loop is CASSATDRDQPQHF. CDR3 nucleotide sequence: TGCGCCAGCAGTGCCACGGACAGGGATCAGCCCCAGCATTTT.

The V call is TRBV6-1, the J call TRBJ2-3, with D perhaps matching TRBD2 (5 bases). Germline values: CDR1 MNHNS, CDR2 SASEGT. The V end was cut by 6 bases, the J end by 6 bases, with 19 bases between. This CDR3 has 15 amino acids. CDR3 bases: TGTGCCAGCAGCCTTCCCCGGACTGGTCTTGATACGCAGTATTTT. The encoded protein is CASSLPRTGLDTQYF.

This clone has more than one count but fewer than ten. The chain uses TRBV16 and TRBJ2-7, with D unresolved. V lost 0 bases to trimming and J lost 1 base, with 4 bases between them. The CDR3 runs to 13 residues. CDR1 and CDR2 from the germline V gene are KGHSY and FQNENV. In DNA form, the CDR3 reads TGTGCCAGCAGCCAATCTTTTTCCTACGAGCAGTACTTC. It is translated as CASSQSFSYEQYF.

The chain has TRBV5-1 and TRBJ1-5, with 7 bases identical to TRBD1. J was trimmed by 3 bases and V by 1 base; bases with no gene match: 4. Germline-derived CDR1 and CDR2 are SGHRS and YFSETQ. The CDR3 contains 15 residues. This chain's CDR3 is CASSLRDSTNQPQHF. CDR3 DNA: TGCGCCAGCAGCTTGCGGGACAGCACCAATCAGCCCCAGCATTTT. The variable domain in full, with the rest retrieved from reference TRBV5-1 and TRBJ1-5, is KAGVTQTPRYLIKTRGQQVTLSCSPISGHRSVSWYQQTPGQGLQFLFEYFSETQRNKGNFPGRFSGRQFSNSRSEMNVSTLELGDSALYLCASSLRDSTNQPQHFGDGTRLSIL.

This clone was observed a few times. The CDR3 here is CATSRDVTGLEQYV. In nucleotides, the CDR3 is TGTGCCACCAGCAGAGATGTGACGGGACTCGAGCAGTACGTC. The J gene is TRBJ2-7, the V gene TRBV15, with a tentative D call TRBD2 (6 bases). The CDR3 is made up of 14 amino acids. CDR1 is LNHNV, CDR2 YYDKDF, per germline (reference sequence). Trimming removed 0 bases at V and 6 bases at J, with 12 bases between.

This clone was observed at least ten times. The rearrangement links TRBV27 to TRBJ2-3; TRBD1 matches at 7 bases. After removal of 5 bases from V and 1 base from J, the junction contained 9 bases not matched to a gene. The CDR3 runs 16 residues. CDR1 MNHEY and CDR2 SMNVEV come from the germline V gene (reference sequence). The CDR3 loop is CASSPKPTGRTDTQYF. In DNA, the CDR3 is TGTGCCAGCAGTCCCAAACCGACAGGGCGCACAGATACGCAGTATTTT.

This clone has just a few counts. The chain employs TRBV2 and TRBJ2-1; 8 bases are shared with TRBD2. The CDR3 has 13 amino acids. Germline V gene sequence: CDR1 SNHLY, CDR2 FYNNEI. The J segment lost 7 bases and the V segment lost 8 bases, leaving 7 bases of the junction unmatched. The CDR3 protein is CASERERKNEQFF. The CDR3 nucleotides read TGTGCCAGCGAGCGGGAGCGAAAAAATGAGCAGTTCTTC.

This clone was detected ten times or more. The chain employs TRBV6-6 and TRBJ2-1, with D possibly matching TRBD1 (5 bases). Germline V gene sequence: CDR1 MNHNY, CDR2 SVGAGI (reference sequence). V was cut by 6 bases and J by 5 bases, with 14 bases left in between. There are 14 residues in the CDR3. CDR3 nucleotide sequence: TGTGCCAGCAGGGAATCCCAGGGAAACAATGAGCAGTTCTTC. This codes for CASRESQGNNEQFF.

This clone was counted between two and nine times. The V call is TRBV2, the J call TRBJ2-5, with D hard to call. The germline gives CDR1 SNHLY, CDR2 FYNNEI. This CDR3 region has 12 residues. Between the trimmed V and J ends, which lost 3 bases and 0 bases, there was a span of 2 bases. The CDR3 is CASSEDQETQYF. CDR3 nucleotide sequence: TGTGCCAGCAGTGAGGACCAAGAGACCCAGTACTTC.

There are a few counts of this clone. The chain is built from TRBV27 and TRBJ2-7; tentative D call: TRBD2 (6 bases). Germline CDR1 reads MNHEY; CDR2 reads SMNVEV (reference sequence). V shed 0 bases and J shed 4 bases, with 7 bases lying between them. CDR3 size: 13 residues. The CDR3, as DNA: TGTGCCAGCAGTTTATCTCGGGGGTACGAGCAGTACGTC. This codes for CASSLSRGYEQYV.

This clone was observed a few times. J is TRBJ1-4 and V is TRBV5-6; a weak D match, TRBD1 (5 bases). The CDR3 contains 15 residues. V dropped 0 bases and J dropped 8 bases, with 14 bases sitting between them. CDR1 is SGHDT and CDR2 is YYEEEE in the germline V gene. The CDR3, as DNA: TGTGCCAGCAGCTTGGTTAGGGGAGGAGGAGAAAAACTGTTTTTT. Amino acids: CASSLVRGGGEKLFF.

This clone came up a few times. This chain uses TRBV5-4 with TRBJ1-1, with 8 bases identical to TRBD1. CDR3 length: 15 residues. V was pared by 3 bases and J by 1 base, with 5 bases of the junction left unmatched. Germline lookup yields CDR1 SGHNT and CDR2 YYREEE (reference sequence). CDR3 residues: CASSSGQGANTEAFF. The CDR3, as DNA: TGTGCCAGCAGCTCCGGACAGGGCGCGAACACTGAAGCTTTCTTT.

The chain has TRBV28 and TRBJ2-6, with 7 bases that match TRBD1. Germline V gives CDR1 MDHEN, CDR2 SYDVKM. V was pared by 6 bases and J by 4 bases, with 9 bases of the junction left unmatched. The length of the CDR3 is 16 residues. The CDR3 here is CASRDRRPPGANVLTF. The CDR3 bases are TGTGCCAGCAGGGACAGGAGGCCTCCCGGGGCCAACGTCCTGACTTTC.

This clone occurred many times. The CDR3 protein is CASSSPTRGSYEQYF. CDR3 DNA: TGTGCCAGCAGTTCCCCCACGCGAGGGAGCTACGAGCAGTACTTC. The genes are TRBV27 and TRBJ2-7, with D maybe TRBD2 (5 bases). V was clipped by 4 bases and J by 3 bases, with 16 bases between them. CDR1 and CDR2 from the germline V gene are MNHEY and SMNVEV (reference sequence). The CDR3 sequence is 15 residues long.

The table lists this clone with many counts. The genes are TRBV18 and TRBJ2-1; no firm D call. Germline values: CDR1 KGHSH, CDR2 LQKENI. CDR3 length: 14 residues. The germline V and J ends were trimmed by 0 bases and 6 bases, with 9 bases remaining between them. The DNA of the CDR3 is TGTGCCAGCTCACCACCGAGGCCCCTCAATGAGCAGTTCTTC. It yields the protein CASSPPRPLNEQFF.

In this sample, this clone turned up a few times. The chain employs TRBV5-1 and TRBJ2-2; no clear D. The CDR3 consists of 14 residues. V was clipped by 6 bases and J by 4 bases, with 13 bases between them. CDR1 is SGHRS and CDR2 is YFSETQ in the germline V gene. CDR3 sequence: CASKVIGVTGELFF. Here the CDR3 DNA reads TGCGCCAGCAAGGTTATCGGTGTCACCGGGGAGCTGTTTTTT.

This clone was found a few times. The gene calls are TRBV11-3 and TRBJ2-7, with TRBD1 matching 10 bases. This CDR3 is built from 15 residues. From germline, CDR1 is SGHNT and CDR2 YENEEA. V lost 5 bases to trimming and J lost 3 bases; unmatched junction nucleotides: 7. Written as DNA, the CDR3 is TGTGCCAGCAGCGGCCGGGACAGGGGCGTCTACGAGCAGTACGTC. Amino acid sequence: CASSGRDRGVYEQYV.

The chain uses TRBV2 and TRBJ1-6; possible D gene TRBD1, 6 bases. CDR1 SNHLY and CDR2 FYNNEI come from the germline V gene. Trimming stripped 8 bases from V and 2 bases from J, with 13 bases between. The CDR3 length is 15 residues. The CDR3 DNA is TGTGCCAGCGCCGGAGAGGGGGCCTATAATTCACCCCTCCACTTT. Translation gives CASAGEGAYNSPLHF.

This chain uses TRBV7-9 with TRBJ1-1; 7 bases fit TRBD1. This CDR3 is built from 13 residues. Germline assignment: CDR1 SEHNR and CDR2 FQNEAQ (reference sequence). The V segment lost 5 bases and the J segment 5 bases; nucleotides outside the gene matches: 5. The CDR3 reads CASSTQGNTEAFF. In nucleotides, the CDR3 is TGTGCCAGCAGCACACAGGGGAATACTGAAGCTTTCTTT.

V is TRBV6-5 and J is TRBJ2-1; possible D gene TRBD2, 6 bases. Germline CDR1 reads MNHEY; CDR2 reads SVGAGI. V lost 5 bases and J 7 bases, leaving 18 bases between the germline ends. The CDR3 has 15 residues. CDR3 DNA sequence: TGTGCCAGCAGTAACGACCCGGAAGGAGGGAATGAGCAGTTCTTC. This gives the protein CASSNDPEGGNEQFF.

Regarding this clone: Compared with germline, one end of the junction differs, possibly owing to a read error. The chain uses TRBV5-4 and TRBJ2-5; 7 positions match TRBD2. This CDR3 comprises 14 residues. The V gene's germline CDR1 is SGHNT and CDR2 YYREEE (reference sequence). The CDR3 DNA is TGTGCCAGAAGCTTGTTGGCGGGAGCAGAGACCCAGTACTTC. Protein sequence: CARSLLAGAETQYF.

The chain couples TRBV4-2 to TRBJ2-1; 9 bases line up with TRBD1. The length of the CDR3 is 16 residues. With V trimmed by 4 bases and J by 6 bases, 10 bases remained unmatched. Germline CDR1 LGHNA, CDR2 YNFKEQ. Written as DNA, the CDR3 is TGTGCCAGCAGCCGTGCCCCCGGGACAGGGAGCAATGAGCAGTTCTTC. It encodes CASSRAPGTGSNEQFF.

The chain is built from TRBV7-9 and TRBJ2-1; D possibly corresponds to TRBD2 (5 bases). There are 13 residues in the CDR3. Germline V gene sequence: CDR1 SEHNR, CDR2 FQNEAQ (reference sequence). V was pared by 5 bases and J by 12 bases, with 17 bases between. CDR3 nucleotides: TGTGCCAGCAGCAACGCGGGTACGTTTGTGCAGTTCTTC. This codes for CASSNAGTFVQFF.

This clone was counted only a few times. The chain links TRBV9 to TRBJ2-1; 10 bases agree with TRBD2. This CDR3 has 13 residues. The V gene's germline CDR1 is SGDLS and CDR2 YYNGEE. V was pared by 7 bases and J by 7 bases, with 5 bases of the junction left unmatched. This CDR3 reads CASSPSGRNEQFF. The CDR3 DNA is TGTGCCAGCTCCCCTAGCGGGAGAAATGAGCAGTTCTTC.

The V call is TRBV7-8, the J call TRBJ1-4, with D hard to call. The germline V and J ends were trimmed by 5 bases and 5 bases, with 15 bases remaining between them. The CDR3 is 15 amino acids. The germline V gene has CDR1 SGHVS and CDR2 FQNEAQ. The CDR3 is CASSTKQNPNEKLFF. The CDR3 DNA follows: TGTGCCAGCAGCACCAAACAGAATCCGAATGAAAAACTGTTTTTT.